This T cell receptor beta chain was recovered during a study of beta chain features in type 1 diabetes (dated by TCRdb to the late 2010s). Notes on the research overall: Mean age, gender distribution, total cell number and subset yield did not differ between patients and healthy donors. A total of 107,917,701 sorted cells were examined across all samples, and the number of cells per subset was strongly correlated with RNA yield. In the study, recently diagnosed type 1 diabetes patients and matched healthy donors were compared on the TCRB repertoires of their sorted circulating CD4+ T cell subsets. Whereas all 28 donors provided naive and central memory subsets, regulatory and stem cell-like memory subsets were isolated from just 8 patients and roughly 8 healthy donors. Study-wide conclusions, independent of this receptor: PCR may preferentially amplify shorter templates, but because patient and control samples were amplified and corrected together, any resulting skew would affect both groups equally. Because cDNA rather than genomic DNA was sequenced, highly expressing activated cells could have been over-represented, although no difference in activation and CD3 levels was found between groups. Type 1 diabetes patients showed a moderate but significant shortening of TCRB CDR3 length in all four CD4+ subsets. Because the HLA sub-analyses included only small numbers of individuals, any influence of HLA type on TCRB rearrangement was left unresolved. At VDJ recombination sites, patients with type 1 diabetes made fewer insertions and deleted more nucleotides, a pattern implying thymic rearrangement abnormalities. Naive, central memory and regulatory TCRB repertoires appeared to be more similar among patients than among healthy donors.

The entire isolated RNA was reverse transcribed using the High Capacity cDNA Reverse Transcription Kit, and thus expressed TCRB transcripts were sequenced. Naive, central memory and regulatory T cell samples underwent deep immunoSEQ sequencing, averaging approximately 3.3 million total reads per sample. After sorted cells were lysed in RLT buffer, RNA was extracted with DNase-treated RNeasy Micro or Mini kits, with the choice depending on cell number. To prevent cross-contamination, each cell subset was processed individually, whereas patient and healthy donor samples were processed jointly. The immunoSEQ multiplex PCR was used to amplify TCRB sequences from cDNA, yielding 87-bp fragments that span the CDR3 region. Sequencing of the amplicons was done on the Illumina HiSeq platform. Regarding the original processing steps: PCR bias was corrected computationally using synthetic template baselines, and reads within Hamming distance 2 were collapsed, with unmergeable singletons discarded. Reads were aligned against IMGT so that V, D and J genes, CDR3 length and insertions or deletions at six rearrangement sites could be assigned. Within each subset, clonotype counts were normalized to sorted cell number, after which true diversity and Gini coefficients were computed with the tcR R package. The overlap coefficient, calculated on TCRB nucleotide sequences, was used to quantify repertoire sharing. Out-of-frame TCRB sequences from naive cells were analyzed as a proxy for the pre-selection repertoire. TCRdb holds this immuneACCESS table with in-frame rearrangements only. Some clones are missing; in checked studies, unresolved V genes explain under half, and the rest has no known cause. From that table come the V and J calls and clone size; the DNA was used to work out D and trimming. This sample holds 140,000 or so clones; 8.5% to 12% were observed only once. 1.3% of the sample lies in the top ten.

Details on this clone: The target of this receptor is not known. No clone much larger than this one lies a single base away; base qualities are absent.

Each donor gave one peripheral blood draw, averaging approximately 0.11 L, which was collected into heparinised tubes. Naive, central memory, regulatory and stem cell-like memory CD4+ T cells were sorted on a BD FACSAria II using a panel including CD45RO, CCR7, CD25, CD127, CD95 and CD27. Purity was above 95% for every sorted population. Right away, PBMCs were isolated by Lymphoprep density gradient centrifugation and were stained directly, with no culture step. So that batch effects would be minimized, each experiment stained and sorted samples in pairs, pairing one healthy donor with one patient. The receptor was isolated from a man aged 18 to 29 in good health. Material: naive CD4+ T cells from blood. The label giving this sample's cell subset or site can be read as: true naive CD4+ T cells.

In nucleotides, the sequence is TGTGCCAGCAGTAAAGGACAGCCCTACGAGCAGTACTTC. The translation is CASSKGQPYEQYF. The chain uses TRBV6-5 and TRBJ2-7; TRBD1 is perhaps the D gene, given 6 matching bases. V and J lose 5 bases and 2 bases, and a span of 10 bases separates them. Including the terminal cysteine and phenylalanine, the CDR3 comprises 13 residues. Left in the record is the CDR3 DNA by itself, 39 bases read in frame from the first base. CDR1 and CDR2, looked up from the germline V gene, are MNHEY and SVGAGI.